These 9 T cell receptor beta chains were sequenced from one sample in a study of CD8+ T cells in alopecia areata. After isolation, RNA underwent reverse transcription to generate cDNA as the sequencing template. The repertoire was sequenced with immunoSEQ multiplex PCR; TCRdb's copy has only in-frame clones and lacks some. Counted here are 110,000 to 150,000 clones, roughly four fifths occurring once; the ten biggest clones make up about 25%. Treatment indicated: oral pan-JAK inhibitor, 5-10 mg twice daily. This sample comprised CD8+ T cells sorted from blood, obtained at week 4, from a patient treated with tofacitinib. These receptor sequences come from a human donor with alopecia areata.

This chain uses TRBV4-3 with TRBJ2-7; 10 bases are shared with TRBD1. The trim removed 3 bases at V and 5 bases at J, leaving 4 bases unmatched. Looked up from germline, CDR1 is LGHNA and CDR2 is YSLEER. CDR3 length: 14 residues. The DNA for the CDR3 is TGCGCCAGCAGCCAGACCGGGACAGGGGACGAGCAGTACTTC. Translating gives CASSQTGTGDEQYF.

The rearrangement joins TRBV11-1 to TRBJ2-5; D is ambiguous. Germline CDR1 reads SGHAT; CDR2 reads FQDESV (reference sequence). The CDR3 covers 12 residues. The V end was cut by 2 bases, the J end by 5 bases, with 6 bases between. Here the CDR3 DNA reads TGTGCCAGCAGCTTACCTGGGGAGACCCAGTACTTC. This gives the protein CASSLPGETQYF.

The chain carries TRBV2 and TRBJ1-2; D possibly corresponds to TRBD1 (6 bases). CDR1 is SNHLY and CDR2 is FYNNEI in the germline V gene. The germline V and J ends were trimmed by 4 bases and 4 bases, with 7 bases remaining between them. The CDR3 is made up of 12 amino acids. For the CDR3, the DNA is TGTGCCAGCAGTGGGACAGTCTATGGCTACACCTTC. Its translation: CASSGTVYGYTF.

This chain joins TRBV7-2 and TRBJ2-7; D gene uncertain. V gave up 1 base and J gave up 6 bases, with 10 bases separating them. Germline V lookup: CDR1 SGHTA, CDR2 FQGNSA. The CDR3 has 13 residues. CDR3 coding DNA: TGTGCCAGCAGCTTAGGTTCGAGGAGCGAGCAGTACTTC. As protein: CASSLGSRSEQYF.

The CDR3 region is CASSQDPAGGEDTQYF. CDR3 sequence (DNA): TGTGCCAGCAGCCAAGATCCAGCAGGGGGGGAAGATACGCAGTATTTT. The chain has TRBV14 and TRBJ2-3; D possibly matches TRBD1 or TRBD2 (7 bases each). Between the trimmed V and J ends, which lost 0 bases and 5 bases, there was a span of 15 bases. Germline values: CDR1 SGHDN, CDR2 FVKESK. The CDR3 contains 16 residues.

CDR3 in DNA: TGTGCCAGCCACAGGGTTACAGATACGCAGTATTTT. Its protein product is CASHRVTDTQYF. The chain combines TRBV7-2 with TRBJ2-3, with D tentatively TRBD1 (6 bases). The V gene's germline CDR1 is SGHTA and CDR2 FQGNSA. The CDR3 length is 12 residues. V lost 8 bases and J 3 bases, leaving 9 bases between the germline ends.

V is TRBV5-1 and J is TRBJ2-5, with D possibly called TRBD1 or TRBD2 (7 bases each). CDR1 SGHRS and CDR2 YFSETQ come from the germline V gene. V gave up 3 bases and J gave up 4 bases, with 13 bases separating them. The CDR3 contains 14 residues. The CDR3 is CASSSGEGAETQYF. In DNA form, the CDR3 reads TGCGCCAGCAGCTCCGGGGAGGGGGCAGAGACCCAGTACTTC.

The gene calls are TRBV29-1 and TRBJ1-1; D is unclear. CDR3 length: 14 amino acids. Trimming took off 0 bases at V and 5 bases at J, with 13 bases between the two ends. CDR1 SQVTM and CDR2 ANQGSEA come from the germline V gene. The chain's CDR3 is CSVEEDRGYTEAFF. In DNA, the CDR3 is TGCAGCGTTGAAGAAGACCGAGGGTATACTGAAGCTTTCTTT.

J is TRBJ1-1 and V is TRBV7-2; no definite D call. This CDR3 region has 11 residues. The germline V gene encodes CDR1 SGHTA and CDR2 FQGNSA. V was trimmed by 4 bases and J by 11 bases, leaving 11 bases between them. CDR3: CASSSGILAFF. The CDR3 region has the DNA TGTGCCAGCAGCTCGGGGATCCTGGCTTTCTTT.